This TCR beta chain was observed in a study of blood T cell repertoires in COVID-19. Only in-frame clones appear in the TCRdb table, and some are missing; sequencing was by immunoSEQ multiplex PCR. The sample contains some 250,000 clones, roughly 90% of which appear only once. The germline V and J ends were trimmed by 4 bases and 8 bases, with 15 bases remaining between them. This CDR3 has 14 residues. Per the germline V gene, CDR1 is SNHLY and CDR2 is FYNNEI. The sequence came from a human donor in a cohort sampled during active COVID-19. The J gene is TRBJ1-3, the V gene TRBV2; a possible D gene is TRBD1 (6 bases). The specimen was peripheral blood. The CDR3 DNA follows: TGTGCCAGCAGTGTCGGACAGAAGATAGACACCATATATTTT. This gives the protein CASSVGQKIDTIYF.